This T cell receptor beta chain is drawn from a study of control samples from healthy donors and cancer patients. TCRdb keeps only in-frame clones here, not all; method: immunoSEQ multiplex PCR. This sample has roughly 98,000 clones, with approximately 95% found just once. The CDR3 runs to 15 residues. Germline-derived CDR1 and CDR2 are SGDLS and YYNGEE. The junction had 8 bases not matched to a gene; V was cut back by 5 bases and J by 3 bases. The source of this sequence is a man in his late teens or twenties in good health. The rearrangement links TRBV9 to TRBJ1-1, with 9 bases fitting TRBD1. The specimen was blood. The CDR3 loop reads CASSRTGVGYTEAFF. CDR3 coding DNA: TGTGCCAGCAGTCGGACAGGGGTTGGGTACACTGAAGCTTTCTTT.